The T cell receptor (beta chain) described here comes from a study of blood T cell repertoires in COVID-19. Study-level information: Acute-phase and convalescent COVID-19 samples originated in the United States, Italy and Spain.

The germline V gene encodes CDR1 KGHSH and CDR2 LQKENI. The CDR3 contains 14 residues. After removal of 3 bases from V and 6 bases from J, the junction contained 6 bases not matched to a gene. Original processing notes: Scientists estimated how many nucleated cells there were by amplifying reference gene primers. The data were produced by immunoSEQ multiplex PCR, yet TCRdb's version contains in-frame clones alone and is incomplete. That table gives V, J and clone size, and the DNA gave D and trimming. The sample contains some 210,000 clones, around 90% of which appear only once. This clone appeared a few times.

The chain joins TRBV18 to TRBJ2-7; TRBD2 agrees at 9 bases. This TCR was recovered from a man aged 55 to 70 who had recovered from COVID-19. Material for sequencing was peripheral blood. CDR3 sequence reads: CASSPSREGGEQYF. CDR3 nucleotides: TGTGCCAGCTCACCTTCGCGGGAGGGCGGCGAGCAGTACTTC.